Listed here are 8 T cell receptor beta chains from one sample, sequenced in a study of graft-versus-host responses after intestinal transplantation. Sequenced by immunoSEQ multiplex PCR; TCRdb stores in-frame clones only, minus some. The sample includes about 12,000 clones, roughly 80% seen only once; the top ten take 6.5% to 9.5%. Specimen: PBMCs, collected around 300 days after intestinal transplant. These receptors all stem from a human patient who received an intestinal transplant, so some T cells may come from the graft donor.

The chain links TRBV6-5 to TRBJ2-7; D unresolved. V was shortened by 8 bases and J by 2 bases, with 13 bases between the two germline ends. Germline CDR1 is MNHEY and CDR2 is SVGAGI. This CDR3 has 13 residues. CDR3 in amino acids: CASGSQAPYEQYF. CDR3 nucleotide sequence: TGTGCCAGCGGAAGCCAGGCCCCCTACGAGCAGTACTTC.

The CDR3 nucleotides read TGTGCCAGCAGTGAATACCCCTATAATTCACCCCTCCACTTT. This codes for CASSEYPYNSPLHF. J is TRBJ1-6 and V is TRBV25-1; D gene unclear. Germline V gives CDR1 MGHDK, CDR2 SYGVNS. This CDR3 region has 14 residues. V lost 0 bases to trimming and J lost 2 bases, with 2 bases between them.

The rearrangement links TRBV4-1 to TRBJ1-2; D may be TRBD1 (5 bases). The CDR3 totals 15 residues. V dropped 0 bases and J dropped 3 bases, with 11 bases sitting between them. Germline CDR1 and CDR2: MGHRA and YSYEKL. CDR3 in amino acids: CASSQEGVGDYGYTF. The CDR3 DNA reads TGCGCCAGCAGCCAAGAAGGGGTTGGGGACTATGGCTACACCTTC.

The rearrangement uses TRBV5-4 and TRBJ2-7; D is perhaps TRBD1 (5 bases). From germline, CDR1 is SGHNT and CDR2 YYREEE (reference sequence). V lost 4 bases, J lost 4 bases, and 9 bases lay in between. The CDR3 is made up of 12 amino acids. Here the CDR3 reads CASSLGQYEQYF. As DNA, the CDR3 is TGTGCCAGCAGCCTCGGACAATACGAGCAGTACTTC.

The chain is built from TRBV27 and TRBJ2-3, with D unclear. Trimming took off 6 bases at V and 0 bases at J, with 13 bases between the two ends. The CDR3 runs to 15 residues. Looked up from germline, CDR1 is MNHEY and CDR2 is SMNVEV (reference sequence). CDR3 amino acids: CASSLRWGSTDTQYF. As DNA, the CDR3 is TGTGCCAGCAGCCTGAGGTGGGGTAGCACAGATACGCAGTATTTT.

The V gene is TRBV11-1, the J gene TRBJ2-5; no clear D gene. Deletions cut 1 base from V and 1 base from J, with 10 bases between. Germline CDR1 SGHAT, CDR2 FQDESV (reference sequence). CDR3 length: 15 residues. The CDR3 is CASSLEVGFQETQYF. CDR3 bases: TGTGCCAGCAGCTTAGAGGTCGGATTCCAAGAGACCCAGTACTTC. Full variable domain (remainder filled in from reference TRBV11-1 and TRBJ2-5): EAEVAQSPRYKITEKSQAVAFWCDPISGHATLYWYRQILGQGPELLVQFQDESVVDDSQLPKDRFSAERLKGVDSTLKIQPAELGDSAMYLCASSLEVGFQETQYFGPGTRLLVL.

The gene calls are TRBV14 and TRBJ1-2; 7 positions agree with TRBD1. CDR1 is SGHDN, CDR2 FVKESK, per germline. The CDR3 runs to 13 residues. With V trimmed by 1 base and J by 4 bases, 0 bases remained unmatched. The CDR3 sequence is CASSQGTGYGYTF. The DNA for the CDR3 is TGTGCCAGCAGCCAAGGGACAGGCTATGGCTACACCTTC.

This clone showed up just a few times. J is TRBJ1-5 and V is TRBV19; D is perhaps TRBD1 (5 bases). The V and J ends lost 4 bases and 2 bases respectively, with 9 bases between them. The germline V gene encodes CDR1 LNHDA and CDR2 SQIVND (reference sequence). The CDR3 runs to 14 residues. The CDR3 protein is CASSTPQGNQPQHF. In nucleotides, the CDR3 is TGTGCCAGTAGTACGCCACAGGGCAATCAGCCCCAGCATTTT.